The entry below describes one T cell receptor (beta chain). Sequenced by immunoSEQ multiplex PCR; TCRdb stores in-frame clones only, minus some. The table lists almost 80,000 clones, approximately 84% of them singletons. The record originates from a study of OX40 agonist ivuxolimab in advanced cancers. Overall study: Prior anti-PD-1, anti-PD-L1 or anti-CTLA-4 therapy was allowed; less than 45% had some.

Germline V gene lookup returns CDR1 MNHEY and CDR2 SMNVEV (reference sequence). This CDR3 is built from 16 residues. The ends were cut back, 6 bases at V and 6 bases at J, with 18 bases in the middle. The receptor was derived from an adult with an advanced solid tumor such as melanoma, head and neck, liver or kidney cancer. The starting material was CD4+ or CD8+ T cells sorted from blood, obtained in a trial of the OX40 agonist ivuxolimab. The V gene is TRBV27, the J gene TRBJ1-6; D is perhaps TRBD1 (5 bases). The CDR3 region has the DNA TGTGCCAGCAGATCTCCCCTAAGGGGCCTTAATTCACCCCTCCACTTT. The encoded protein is CASRSPLRGLNSPLHF.